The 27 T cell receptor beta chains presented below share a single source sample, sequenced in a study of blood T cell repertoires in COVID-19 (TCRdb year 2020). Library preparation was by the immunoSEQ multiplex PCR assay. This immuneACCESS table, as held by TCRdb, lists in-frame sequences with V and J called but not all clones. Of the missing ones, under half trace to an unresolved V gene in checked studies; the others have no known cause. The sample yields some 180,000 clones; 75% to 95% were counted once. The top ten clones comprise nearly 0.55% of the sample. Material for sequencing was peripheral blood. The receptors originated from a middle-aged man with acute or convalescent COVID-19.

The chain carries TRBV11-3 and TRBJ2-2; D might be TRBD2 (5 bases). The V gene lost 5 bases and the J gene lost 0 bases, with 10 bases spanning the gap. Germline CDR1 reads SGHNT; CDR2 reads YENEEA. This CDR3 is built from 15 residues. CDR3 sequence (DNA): TGTGCCAGCAGCGGGAGTCGAGCGAACACCGGGGAGCTGTTTTTT. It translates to CASSGSRANTGELFF.

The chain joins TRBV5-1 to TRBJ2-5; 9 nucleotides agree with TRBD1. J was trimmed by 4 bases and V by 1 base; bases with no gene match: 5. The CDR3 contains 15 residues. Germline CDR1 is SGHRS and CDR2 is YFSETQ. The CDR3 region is CASSLTGTGLETQYF. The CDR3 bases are TGCGCCAGCAGCTTGACCGGGACAGGGTTAGAGACCCAGTACTTC.

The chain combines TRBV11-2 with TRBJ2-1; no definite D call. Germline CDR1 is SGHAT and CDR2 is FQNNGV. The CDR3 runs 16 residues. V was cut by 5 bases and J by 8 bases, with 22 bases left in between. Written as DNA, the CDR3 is TGTGCCAGCAGCCCACCTTTGGCGGCCCATCGGCATGAGCAGTTCTTC. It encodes CASSPPLAAHRHEQFF.

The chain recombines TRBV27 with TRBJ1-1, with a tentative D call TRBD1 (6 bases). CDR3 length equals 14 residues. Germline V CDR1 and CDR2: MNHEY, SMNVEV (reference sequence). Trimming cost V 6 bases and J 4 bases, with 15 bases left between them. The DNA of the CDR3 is TGTGCCAGCAGGGTCTACACAGGGAGCACTGAAGCTTTCTTT. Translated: CASRVYTGSTEAFF.

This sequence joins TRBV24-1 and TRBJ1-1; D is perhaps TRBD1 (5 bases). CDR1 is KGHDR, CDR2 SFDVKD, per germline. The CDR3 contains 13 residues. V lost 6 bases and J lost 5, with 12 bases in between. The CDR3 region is CATSRAGWTEAFF. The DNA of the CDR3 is TGTGCCACCAGTCGGGCAGGGTGGACTGAAGCTTTCTTT.

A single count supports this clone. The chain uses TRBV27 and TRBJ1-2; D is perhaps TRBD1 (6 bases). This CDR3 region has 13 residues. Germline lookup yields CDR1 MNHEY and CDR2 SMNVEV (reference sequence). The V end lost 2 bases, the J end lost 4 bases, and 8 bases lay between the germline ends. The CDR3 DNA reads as TGTGCCAGCAGTTTAGGGGGCCTCTATGGCTACACCTTC. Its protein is CASSLGGLYGYTF.

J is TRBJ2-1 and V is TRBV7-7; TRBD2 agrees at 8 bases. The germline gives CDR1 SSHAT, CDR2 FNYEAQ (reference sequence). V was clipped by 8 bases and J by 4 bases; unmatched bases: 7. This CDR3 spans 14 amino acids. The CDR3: CASGAGLGYNEQFF. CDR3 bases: TGTGCCAGCGGAGCGGGACTAGGGTACAATGAGCAGTTCTTC.

Written as DNA, the CDR3 is TGCGCCAGCAGTCAATCGAGGGAAACCAGTAAGAGTGGCTACACCTTC. Residues: CASSQSRETSKSGYTF. The chain carries TRBV23-1 and TRBJ1-2; no definite D call. TRBV23-1 is an open reading frame whose function is uncertain. V lost 0 bases, J lost 7 bases, and 18 bases lay in between. The CDR3 extends over 16 amino acids.

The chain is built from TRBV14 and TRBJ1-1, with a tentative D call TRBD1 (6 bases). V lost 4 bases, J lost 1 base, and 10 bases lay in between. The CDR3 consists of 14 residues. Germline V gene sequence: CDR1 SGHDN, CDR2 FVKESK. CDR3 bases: TGTGCCAGCAGCCCCCAGACAGGGAACACTGAAGCTTTCTTT. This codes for CASSPQTGNTEAFF.

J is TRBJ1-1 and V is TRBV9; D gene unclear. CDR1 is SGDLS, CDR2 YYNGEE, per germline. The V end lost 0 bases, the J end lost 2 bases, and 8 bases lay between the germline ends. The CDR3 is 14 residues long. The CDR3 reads CASSVEPGNTEAFF. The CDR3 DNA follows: TGTGCCAGCAGCGTAGAGCCGGGAAACACTGAAGCTTTCTTT.

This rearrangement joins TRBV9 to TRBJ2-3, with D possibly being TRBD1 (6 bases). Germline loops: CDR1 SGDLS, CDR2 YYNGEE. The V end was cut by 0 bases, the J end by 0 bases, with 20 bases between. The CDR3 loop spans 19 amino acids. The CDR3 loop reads CASSVADRWKRSSTDTQYF. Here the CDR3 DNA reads TGTGCCAGCAGCGTAGCCGACAGGTGGAAGAGATCTAGCACAGATACGCAGTATTTT.

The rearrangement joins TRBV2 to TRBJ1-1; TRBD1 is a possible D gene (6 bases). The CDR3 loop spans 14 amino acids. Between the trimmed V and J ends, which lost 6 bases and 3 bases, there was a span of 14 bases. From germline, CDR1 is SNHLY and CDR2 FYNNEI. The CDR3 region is CASSLQGIDTEAFF. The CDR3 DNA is TGTGCCAGCAGCCTCCAGGGGATTGACACTGAAGCTTTCTTT.

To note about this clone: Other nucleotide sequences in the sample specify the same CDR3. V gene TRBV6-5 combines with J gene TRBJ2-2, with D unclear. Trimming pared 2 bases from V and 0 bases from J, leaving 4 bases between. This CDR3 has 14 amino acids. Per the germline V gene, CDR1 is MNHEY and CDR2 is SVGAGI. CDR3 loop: CASSYLTNTGELFF. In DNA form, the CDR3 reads TGTGCCAGCAGTTACCTTACGAACACCGGGGAGCTGTTTTTT.

CDR3 nucleotide sequence: TGTGCCAGCAGCTTACAGGACTACTCTGGAAACACCATATATTTT. Translation gives CASSLQDYSGNTIYF. The chain couples TRBV9 to TRBJ1-3, with D perhaps matching TRBD1 (5 bases). The CDR3 loop spans 15 amino acids. Trimming removed 4 bases from V and 0 bases from J, with 11 bases in between. CDR1 and CDR2 from the germline V gene are SGDLS and YYNGEE.

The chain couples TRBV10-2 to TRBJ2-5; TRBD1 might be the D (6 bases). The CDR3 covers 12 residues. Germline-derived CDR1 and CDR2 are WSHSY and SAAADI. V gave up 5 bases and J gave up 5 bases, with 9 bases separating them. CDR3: CASSPQGETQYF. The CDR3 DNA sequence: TGCGCCAGCAGTCCCCAGGGGGAGACCCAGTACTTC.

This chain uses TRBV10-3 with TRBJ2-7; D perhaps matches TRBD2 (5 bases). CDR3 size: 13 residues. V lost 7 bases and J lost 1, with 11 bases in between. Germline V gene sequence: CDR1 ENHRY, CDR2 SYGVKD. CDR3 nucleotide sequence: TGTGCCATCAATCCGGGAAGGTCCTACGAGCAGTACTTC. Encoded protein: CAINPGRSYEQYF.

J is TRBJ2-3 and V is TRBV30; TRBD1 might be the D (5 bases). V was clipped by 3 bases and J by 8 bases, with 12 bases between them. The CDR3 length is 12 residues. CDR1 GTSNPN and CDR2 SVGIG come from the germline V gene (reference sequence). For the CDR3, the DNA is TGTGCCTGGAGAGGGGTGGCTTTTACGCAGTATTTT. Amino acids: CAWRGVAFTQYF.

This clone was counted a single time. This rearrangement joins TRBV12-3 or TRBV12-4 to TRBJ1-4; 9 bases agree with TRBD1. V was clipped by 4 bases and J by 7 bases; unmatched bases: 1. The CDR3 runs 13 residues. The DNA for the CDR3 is TGTGCCAGCAGTTGGACAGGGGCTGAAAAACTGTTTTTT. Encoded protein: CASSWTGAEKLFF.

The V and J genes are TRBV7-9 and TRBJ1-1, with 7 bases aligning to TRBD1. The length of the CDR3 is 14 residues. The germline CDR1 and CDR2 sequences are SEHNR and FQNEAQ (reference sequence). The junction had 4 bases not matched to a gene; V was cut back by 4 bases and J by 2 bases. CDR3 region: CASSWGQTNTEAFF. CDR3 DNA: TGTGCCAGCAGCTGGGGACAGACCAACACTGAAGCTTTCTTT.

The CDR3: CAWSVPGGAAKNIQYF. The CDR3 DNA follows: TGTGCCTGGAGTGTACCGGGGGGGGCTGCCAAAAACATTCAGTACTTC. This chain links TRBV30 with TRBJ2-4; TRBD2 matches 8 bases. Germline V lookup: CDR1 GTSNPN, CDR2 SVGIG (reference sequence). This CDR3 is 16 amino acids long. The V and J ends lost 0 bases and 1 base, in that order; junction bases with no gene match: 5. The variable domain in full, completed from reference TRBV30 and TRBJ2-4, reads SQTIHQWPATLVQPVGSPLSLECTVEGTSNPNLYWYRQAAGRGLQLLFYSVGIGQISSEVPQNLSASRPQDRQFILSSKKLLLSDSGFYLCAWSVPGGAAKNIQYFGAGTRLSVL.

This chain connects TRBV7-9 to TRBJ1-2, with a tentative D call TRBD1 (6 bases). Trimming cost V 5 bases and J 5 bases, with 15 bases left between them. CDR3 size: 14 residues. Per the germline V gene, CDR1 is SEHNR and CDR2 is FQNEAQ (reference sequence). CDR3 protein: CASSPRATGYGYTF. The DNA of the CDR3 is TGTGCCAGCAGCCCCCGGGCGACAGGATATGGCTACACCTTC.

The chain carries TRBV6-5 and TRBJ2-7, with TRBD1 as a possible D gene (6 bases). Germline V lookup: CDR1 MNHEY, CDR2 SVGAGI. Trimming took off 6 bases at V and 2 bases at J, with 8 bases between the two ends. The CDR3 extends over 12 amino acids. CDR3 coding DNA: TGTGCCAGCAGCCGGACAGCCTACGAGCAGTACTTC. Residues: CASSRTAYEQYF.

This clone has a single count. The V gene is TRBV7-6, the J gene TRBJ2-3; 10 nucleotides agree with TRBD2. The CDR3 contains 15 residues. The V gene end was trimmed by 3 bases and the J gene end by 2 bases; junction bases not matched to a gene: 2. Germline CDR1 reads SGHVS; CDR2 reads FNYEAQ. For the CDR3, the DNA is TGTGCCAGCAGCTTCACTAGCGGGATCACAGATACGCAGTATTTT. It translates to CASSFTSGITDTQYF.

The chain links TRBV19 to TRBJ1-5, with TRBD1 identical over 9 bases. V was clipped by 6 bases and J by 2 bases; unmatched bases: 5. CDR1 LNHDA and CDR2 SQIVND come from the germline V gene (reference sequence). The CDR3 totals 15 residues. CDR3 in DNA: TGTGCCAGTAGCGACAGGGGGGTTCGCAATCAGCCCCAGCATTTT. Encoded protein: CASSDRGVRNQPQHF.

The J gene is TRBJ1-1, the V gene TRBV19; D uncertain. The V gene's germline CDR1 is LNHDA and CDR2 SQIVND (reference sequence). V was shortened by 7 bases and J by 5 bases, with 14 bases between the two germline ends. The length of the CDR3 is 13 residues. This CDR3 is CASIRETRTEAFF. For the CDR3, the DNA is TGTGCCAGTATTCGGGAAACGAGGACTGAAGCTTTCTTT.

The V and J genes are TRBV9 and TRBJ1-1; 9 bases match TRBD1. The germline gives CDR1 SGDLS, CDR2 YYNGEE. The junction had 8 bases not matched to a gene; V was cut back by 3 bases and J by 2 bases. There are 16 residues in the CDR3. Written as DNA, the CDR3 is TGTGCCAGCAGCGACCGGACAGGGGAAGCTAACACTGAAGCTTTCTTT. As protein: CASSDRTGEANTEAFF.

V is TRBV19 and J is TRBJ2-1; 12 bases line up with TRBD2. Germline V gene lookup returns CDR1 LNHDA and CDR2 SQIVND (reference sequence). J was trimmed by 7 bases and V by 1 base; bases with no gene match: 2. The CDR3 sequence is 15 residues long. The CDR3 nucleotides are TGTGCCAGTAGTATAGGACTAGCGGGAGTAAATGAGCAGTTCTTC. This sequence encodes CASSIGLAGVNEQFF.